The 10 T cell receptor beta chains given below trace back to one sample, sequenced in a study of T cells in women clearing cervical HPV infection. TCRdb keeps only in-frame clones here, not all; method: immunoSEQ multiplex PCR. The sample has some 39,000 clones, and its top ten clones hold approximately 5.5%. The source material was blood buffy coat. These receptors were taken from a woman between 18 and 75 years old with a cervical HPV16 infection that either progressed to CIN3+ or cleared (not recorded which).

With respect to this clone: Sequencing ends 3 residues short of the CDR3 end; the germline J gene provides the rest. The rearrangement joins TRBV5-4 to TRBJ2-3; D is perhaps TRBD1 (6 bases). Germline V gives CDR1 SGHNT, CDR2 YYREEE (reference sequence). The CDR3 is made up of 14 amino acids. CDR3 DNA, as far as it was read: TGTGCCAGCAGCCCCGGGCCAGGGGCCGAGACG. Its protein is CASSPGPGAET. The whole CDR3 region reads CASSPGPGAETQYF.

In the case of this clone: Read sequence stops 3 residues before the CDR3 end, and the germline J gene provides the missing end. The chain couples TRBV18 to TRBJ2-7, with a tentative D call TRBD2 (6 bases). Germline values: CDR1 KGHSH, CDR2 LQKENI. CDR3 size: 14 residues. Trimming stripped 5 bases from V and 6 bases from J, with 17 bases between. CDR3 DNA, as far as it was read: TGTGCCAGCTCAGCTCGAACAGAAGCGGGCGAG. Translating it yields CASSARTEAGE. The CDR3 in full is CASSARTEAGEQYF.

For this clone: The read halts 3 residues ahead of the CDR3 end, with the missing end drawn from the germline J gene. The chain has TRBV7-8 and TRBJ1-5, with TRBD1 identical over 8 bases. The CDR3 loop spans 14 amino acids. V was clipped by 5 bases and J by 2 bases; unmatched bases: 2. CDR1 and CDR2 from the germline V gene are SGHVS and FQNEAQ. CDR3 bases read: TGTGCCAGCAGCCTACAGGGGGGCAATCAGCCC. Translated: CASSLQGGNQP. The complete CDR3 protein is CASSLQGGNQPQHF.

Remarks on this clone: The CDR3 extends 3 residues past the end of the read, so its final part is completed from the germline J gene. J is TRBJ2-1 and V is TRBV7-9; a weak D match, TRBD2 (5 bases). Germline V CDR1 and CDR2: SEHNR, FQNEAQ (reference sequence). Deletions cut 3 bases from V and 5 bases from J, with 14 bases between. This CDR3 contains 15 residues. The part of the CDR3 DNA that was read is TGTGCCAGCAGCTTGGCGGAGGCCGGGGACAATGAG. It codes for CASSLAEAGDNE. From start to end, the CDR3 is CASSLAEAGDNEQFF.

As for this clone: The DNA ends 3 residues before the CDR3 does, and the rest of the CDR3 is filled in from the germline J gene. The V call is TRBV11-2, the J call TRBJ2-3; D not resolved. Trimming stripped 3 bases from V and 4 bases from J, with 5 bases between. Germline V CDR1 and CDR2: SGHAT, FQNNGV. The CDR3 totals 12 residues. CDR3 DNA, as far as it was read: TGTGCCAGCAGCTTCAAGCCAGATACG. Protein product: CASSFKPDT. The whole CDR3 protein reads CASSFKPDTQYF.

As concerns this clone: The CDR3 is cut off 3 residues early in the read; its end comes from the germline J gene. The V gene is TRBV19, the J gene TRBJ2-7; D gene ambiguous. The V gene lost 5 bases and the J gene lost 3 bases, with 20 bases spanning the gap. CDR1 LNHDA and CDR2 SQIVND come from the germline V gene (reference sequence). The CDR3 loop spans 16 amino acids. Incomplete CDR3 DNA: TGTGCCAGTAGTCAATCCCTAACTACTTCTGACTACGAG. Translation: CASSQSLTTSDYE. The whole CDR3 protein reads CASSQSLTTSDYEQYF.

Notes on this clone: The read ends 3 residues early relative to the CDR3; the germline J gene fills the gap. The chain joins TRBV2 to TRBJ1-2, with a possible D match to TRBD1 (6 bases). The CDR3 runs 12 residues. The ends were cut back, 9 bases at V and 4 bases at J, with 12 bases in the middle. Germline V gene sequence: CDR1 SNHLY, CDR2 FYNNEI. The CDR3 region is CASTGFGYGYTF. CDR3 DNA, as far as it was read: TGTGCCAGTACAGGGTTCGGCTATGGC.

A word on this clone: The read gets to within 3 residues of the CDR3 end, and the germline J gene fills in the rest. This chain joins TRBV11-2 and TRBJ1-4, with 10 bases that match TRBD1. V lost 4 bases, J lost 7 bases, and 6 bases stayed unmatched. This CDR3 is 15 amino acids long. The germline gives CDR1 SGHAT, CDR2 FQNNGV. The CDR3 is CASSYPDRGFEKLFF. The CDR3 DNA, read in part, is TGTGCCAGCAGCTACCCGGACAGGGGGTTTGAAAAA.

As to this clone: The read falls 3 residues short of the CDR3 end, and the missing part is taken from the germline J gene. The genes are TRBV5-1 and TRBJ2-7; 10 bases line up with TRBD1. V lost 4 bases, J lost 5 bases, and 9 bases stayed unmatched. Germline CDR1 reads SGHRS; CDR2 reads YFSETQ. The CDR3 totals 15 residues. CDR3 protein: CASSAPGQGFHEQYF. The sequenced CDR3 bases are TGCGCCAGCAGCGCTCCGGGACAGGGGTTCCACGAG.

For this clone: Sequencing ends 3 residues short of the CDR3 end; the germline J gene provides the rest. This chain uses TRBV7-9 with TRBJ2-5; perhaps TRBD2 as D (5 bases). The CDR3 runs 13 residues. Germline V gene data show CDR1 as SEHNR and CDR2 as FQNEAQ (reference sequence). The CDR3 DNA, read in part, is TGTGCCAGCAGCTCCCCGTCCGGGGATACC. Amino acids: CASSSPSGDT. In full, the CDR3 is CASSSPSGDTQYF.